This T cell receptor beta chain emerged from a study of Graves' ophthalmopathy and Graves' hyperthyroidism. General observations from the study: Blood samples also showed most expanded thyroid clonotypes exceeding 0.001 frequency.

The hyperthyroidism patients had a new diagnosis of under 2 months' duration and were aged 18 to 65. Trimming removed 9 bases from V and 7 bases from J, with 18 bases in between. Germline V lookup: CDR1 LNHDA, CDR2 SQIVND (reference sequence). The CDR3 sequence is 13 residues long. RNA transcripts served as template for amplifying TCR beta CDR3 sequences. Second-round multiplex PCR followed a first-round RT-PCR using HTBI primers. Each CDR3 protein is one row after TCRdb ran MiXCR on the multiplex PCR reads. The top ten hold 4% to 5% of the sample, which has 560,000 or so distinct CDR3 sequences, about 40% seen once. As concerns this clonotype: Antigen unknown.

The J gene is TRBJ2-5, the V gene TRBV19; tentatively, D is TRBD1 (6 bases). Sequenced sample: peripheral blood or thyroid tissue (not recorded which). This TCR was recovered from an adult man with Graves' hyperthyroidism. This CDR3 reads CASSDRQSGTQYF. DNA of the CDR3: TGTGCCAGCAGTGACAGGCAATCTGGGACCCAGTACTTC.